A single T cell receptor (beta chain) is shown here with its context. The record originates from a study of identifying expanded T cells in peripheral blood. This table comes from immunoSEQ multiplex PCR, and its TCRdb copy is limited to in-frame clones, with some not included. The table records fewer than 85,000 clones, roughly 86% of them present only once. The CDR3 has 13 amino acids. Trimming removed 8 bases at V and 6 bases at J, with 14 bases between. CDR1 is SNHLY, CDR2 FYNNEI, per germline. The TCR was taken from a person between 18 and 75 years old in good health. Sample: blood. The chain employs TRBV2 and TRBJ2-1, with D hard to call. CDR3 residues: CASGEGKGNEQFF. Here the CDR3 DNA reads TGTGCCAGCGGCGAAGGGAAGGGCAATGAGCAGTTCTTC.